Listed here are 23 T cell receptor beta chains from one sample, sequenced in a study of monozygotic twins with inflammatory bowel disease. With the 5' RACE reads reprocessed, TCRdb shows one record per CDR3 protein and no DNA. The sample table sets out about 160,000 distinct CDR3 sequences. The sample taken for sequencing was blood. Receptor source: a human donor with ulcerative colitis or Crohn's disease, or a healthy co-twin of an affected twin (not recorded which).

This CDR3 is CSVEPPPDTQYF. The chain carries TRBV29-1 and TRBJ2-3; the D call from TCRdb, TRBD1, cannot be confirmed without DNA. The germline CDR1 and CDR2 sequences are SQVTM and ANQGSEA. CDR3 length: 12 residues.

The chain has TRBV7-9 and TRBJ2-1; TCRdb designates TRBD2, a call that cannot be tested without DNA. CDR1 and CDR2 from the germline V gene are SEHNR and FQNEAQ (reference sequence). This CDR3 is 15 amino acids long. The CDR3 spells CASRPIAEPYNEQFF.

The CDR3 sequence is CASSLLTSGTGELFF. This chain links TRBV7-3 with TRBJ2-2; TCRdb outputs TRBD2, but without DNA this stays unchecked. This CDR3 has 15 residues. In germline, CDR1 is SGHTA, CDR2 FQGTGA.

The chain recombines TRBV15 with TRBJ2-7; TCRdb's D call of TRBD1 is untestable without DNA. Germline V gene data show CDR1 as LNHNV and CDR2 as YYDKDF (reference sequence). The CDR3 spans 15 residues. CDR3 amino acids: CATAPGRLSTYEQYF.

This chain joins TRBV12-3 or TRBV12-4 and TRBJ2-2; TCRdb reports TRBD2, a call that lacks DNA to check it against. CDR3 size: 16 residues. The CDR3 is CASTLFGTLNTGELFF.

This chain joins TRBV7-2 and TRBJ2-1; TCRdb outputs TRBD2, but without DNA this stays unchecked. The CDR3 extends over 16 amino acids. Germline V gene lookup returns CDR1 SGHTA and CDR2 FQGNSA. CDR3 residues: CASSYPGTSAHNEQFF.

The rearrangement joins TRBV10-2 to TRBJ1-2. CDR1 and CDR2 (germline): WSHSY, SAAADI. The CDR3 runs to 15 residues. The CDR3 sequence is CASSESMDSNYGYTF.

The chain is built from TRBV10-3 and TRBJ1-5; absent DNA, TCRdb's TRBD1 call cannot be checked. CDR1 ENHRY and CDR2 SYGVKD come from the germline V gene. This CDR3 region has 13 residues. The CDR3 loop reads CASMDRGSQPQHF.

This sequence joins TRBV9 and TRBJ1-1; TCRdb's D call of TRBD1 is untestable without DNA. The CDR3 covers 13 residues. CDR1 is SGDLS, CDR2 YYNGEE, per germline. The CDR3 here is CASSVGGQGEAFF.

V and J are TRBV4-1 and TRBJ2-1; TCRdb designates TRBD2, a call that cannot be tested without DNA. This CDR3 spans 16 amino acids. Germline V gene sequence: CDR1 MGHRA, CDR2 YSYEKL. CDR3 amino acids: CASSQEPSGSYNEQFF.

CDR3 in amino acids: CASSSPGQGRGYSNQPQHF. The V and J genes are TRBV12-3 or TRBV12-4 and TRBJ1-5; the D gene TCRdb calls, TRBD1, cannot be checked with no DNA. The CDR3 has 19 residues.

The rearrangement uses TRBV24-1 and TRBJ2-1; the TCRdb call, TRBD2, lacks DNA for checking. Per germline, CDR1 KGHDR and CDR2 SFDVKD. The length of the CDR3 is 16 residues. The CDR3 is CATSDLSTSGYNEQFF.

The chain combines TRBV6-1 with TRBJ1-1; the TCRdb D gene call, TRBD1, has no DNA to confirm it. CDR3 length equals 14 residues. Germline assignment: CDR1 MNHNS and CDR2 SASEGT. CDR3 region: CASSARGTNTEAFF.

This chain uses TRBV11-3 with TRBJ1-1; checking the TCRdb D call of TRBD1 is not possible without DNA. From germline, CDR1 is SGHNT and CDR2 YENEEA. The CDR3 contains 14 residues. The CDR3 sequence: CASSSGTVNTEAFF.

The rearrangement joins TRBV14 to TRBJ2-7; the D call of TRBD2 rests on TCRdb alone, since no DNA is present to check it. The CDR3 extends over 14 amino acids. Germline CDR1 reads SGHDN; CDR2 reads FVKESK. The CDR3 protein is CASSQLAGYYEQYF.

The rearrangement uses TRBV18 and TRBJ1-3; TCRdb picks TRBD1, but there is no DNA to check that call. The CDR3 extends over 16 amino acids. Looked up from germline, CDR1 is KGHSH and CDR2 is LQKENI. CDR3 sequence: CASSRRTPAHGNTIYF.

The chain has TRBV7-2 and TRBJ1-1; the TRBD1 assignment by TCRdb is unverifiable without DNA. The CDR3 totals 13 residues. CDR1 is SGHTA, CDR2 FQGNSA, per germline. This chain's CDR3 is CASRLGQNTEAFF. The full variable domain, with the rest looked up from reference TRBV7-2 and TRBJ1-1, is GAGVSQSPSNKVTEKGKDVELRCDPISGHTALYWYRQSLGQGLEFLIYFQGNSAPDKSGLPSDRFSAERTGGSVSTLTIQRTQQEDSAVYLCASRLGQNTEAFFGQGTRLTVV.

The rearrangement uses TRBV5-1 and TRBJ2-3. The CDR3 is 15 residues long. Germline assignment: CDR1 SGHRS and CDR2 YFSETQ. The CDR3 protein is CASSLDQASTDTQYF.

This sequence joins TRBV18 and TRBJ2-3; without DNA, the TCRdb call of TRBD1 cannot be checked. CDR3 length equals 14 residues. Germline V gene lookup returns CDR1 KGHSH and CDR2 LQKENI. CDR3 sequence reads: CASSPTDGKDTQYF.

V gene TRBV9 combines with J gene TRBJ2-2. From germline, CDR1 is SGDLS and CDR2 YYNGEE. This CDR3 is 13 amino acids long. The CDR3 region is CASSVVDTGELFF. The full variable domain, in which reference TRBV9 and TRBJ2-2 provide the parts outside the CDR3, is DSGVTQTPKHLITATGQRVTLRCSPRSGDLSVYWYQQSLDQGLQFLIQYYNGEERAKGNILERFSAQQFPDLHSELNLSSLELGDSALYFCASSVVDTGELFFGEGSRLTVL.

The chain uses TRBV11-3 and TRBJ2-5; without DNA, the TCRdb call of TRBD1 cannot be checked. The CDR3 covers 16 residues. Germline CDR1 and CDR2: SGHNT and YENEEA. This CDR3 reads CASSPVGGGLTETQYF.

The V call is TRBV5-1, the J call TRBJ1-5. The CDR3 runs 14 residues. In germline, CDR1 is SGHRS, CDR2 YFSETQ. CDR3 loop: CASSLDGKNQPQHF.

This sequence joins TRBV10-3 and TRBJ2-7. The CDR3 contains 12 residues. Germline values: CDR1 ENHRY, CDR2 SYGVKD. Here the CDR3 reads CAISQPGEDPYF.